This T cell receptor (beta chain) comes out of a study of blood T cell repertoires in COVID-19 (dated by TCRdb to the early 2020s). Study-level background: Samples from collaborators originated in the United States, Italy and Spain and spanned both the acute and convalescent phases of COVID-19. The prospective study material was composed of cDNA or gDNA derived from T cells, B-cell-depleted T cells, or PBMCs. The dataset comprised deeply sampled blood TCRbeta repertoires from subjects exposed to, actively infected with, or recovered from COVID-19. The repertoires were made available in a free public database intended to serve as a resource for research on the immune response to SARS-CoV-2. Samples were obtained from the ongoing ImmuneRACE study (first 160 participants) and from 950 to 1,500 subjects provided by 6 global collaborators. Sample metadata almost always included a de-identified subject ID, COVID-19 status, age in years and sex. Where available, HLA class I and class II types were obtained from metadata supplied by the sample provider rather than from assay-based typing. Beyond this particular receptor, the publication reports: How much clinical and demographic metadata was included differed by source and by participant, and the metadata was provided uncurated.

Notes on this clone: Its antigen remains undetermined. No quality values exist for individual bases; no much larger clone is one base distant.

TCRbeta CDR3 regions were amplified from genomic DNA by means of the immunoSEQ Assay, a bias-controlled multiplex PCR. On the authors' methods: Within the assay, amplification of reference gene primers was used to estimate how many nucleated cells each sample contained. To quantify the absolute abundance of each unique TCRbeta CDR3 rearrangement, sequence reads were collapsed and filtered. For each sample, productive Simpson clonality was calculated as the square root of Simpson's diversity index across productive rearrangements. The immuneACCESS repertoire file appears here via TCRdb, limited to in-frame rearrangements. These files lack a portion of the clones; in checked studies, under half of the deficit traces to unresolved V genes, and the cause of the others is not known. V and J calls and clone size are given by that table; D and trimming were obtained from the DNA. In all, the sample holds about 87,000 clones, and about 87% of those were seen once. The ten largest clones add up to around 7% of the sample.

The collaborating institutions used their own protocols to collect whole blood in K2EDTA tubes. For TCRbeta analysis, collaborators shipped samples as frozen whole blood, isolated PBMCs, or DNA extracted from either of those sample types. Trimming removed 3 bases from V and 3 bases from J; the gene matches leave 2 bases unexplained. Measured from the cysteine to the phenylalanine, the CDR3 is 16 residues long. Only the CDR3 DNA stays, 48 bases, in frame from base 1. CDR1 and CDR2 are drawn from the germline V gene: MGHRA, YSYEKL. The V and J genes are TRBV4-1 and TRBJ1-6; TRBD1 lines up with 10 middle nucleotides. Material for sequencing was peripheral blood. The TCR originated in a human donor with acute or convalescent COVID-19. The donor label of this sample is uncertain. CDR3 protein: CASSQRTGGYNSPLHF. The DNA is TGCGCCAGCAGCCAGAGGACAGGGGGCTATAATTCACCCCTCCACTTT.